The T cell receptor beta chain described here comes from a study of human T cells and chemical hapten exposure. As for the study in general: Researchers reported sensitizing a roughly 2 cm by roughly 2 cm upper inner arm skin site with 2% DPC. The study lasted roughly 26 weeks, and patients were dosed weekly with diphenylcyclopropenone on the scalp throughout. Study observations and caveats: Versus controls, significantly more large CDR3 similarity clusters arose from expanded TCRs. With DPC sensitization, TCRs exceeding 1 in 1000 frequency showed no change.

CDR1 is SQVTM and CDR2 is ANQGSEA in the germline V gene. V lost 7 bases and J 2 bases, leaving 18 bases between the germline ends. This CDR3 has 14 residues. TCRdb ran MiXCR on the RACE reads and lists one entry per CDR3 protein. The sample consists of some 180,000 distinct CDR3 sequences, 20% to 25% of them appearing once. Concerning this clonotype itself: Its target is not known.

Time point specified: patch test 1, 2 weeks after DPC sensitization. Treatment meaning: therapeutic diphenylcyclopropenone sensitization with weekly scalp DPC. The genes are TRBV29-1 and TRBJ2-7, with D maybe TRBD1 (6 bases). This sample comprised whole blood, obtained in connection with sensitization to the hapten diphenylcyclopropenone (DPC). This TCR was recovered from a woman aged 45-59 years with alopecia areata. Some clones in this sample may be carry-over from other donors' samples. The CDR3 sequence: CSAQRRGPPYEQYF. The CDR3 DNA is TGCAGCGCCCAACGCAGGGGTCCCCCCTACGAGCAGTACTTC.